The present TCR beta chain was sequenced within a study of T-cell reconstitution after alpha-beta-depleted transplantation in children. General study points: Diversity and T-cell counts at one year after transplant derived mostly from new T cells. The study traced high day-60 TCRbeta diversity in some patients to surviving recipient T cells and thymic progenitors. There were reportedly several hundred expanded graft clones from which alpha-beta T cells came about two months after transplant.

CDR3 length equals 12 residues. Germline CDR1 and CDR2: SNHLY and FYNNEI. Deletions cut 3 bases from V and 5 bases from J, with 7 bases between. This clonotype was observed a few times. Its antigen is unknown. Molecular barcoding with unique molecular identifiers was used for the TCRbeta library. TCRdb called the PCR reads again in MiXCR, with one record for every CDR3 protein. The table shows about 220,000 distinct CDR3 sequences, with about 15% occurring only once. The sequenced sample was PBMCs, mostly from graft donor cells, obtained 360 days after TCRalphabeta/CD19-depleted stem cell transplant. This receptor was obtained from a male patient between 2 and 10 years old who had a stem cell transplant for acute lymphoblastic leukemia, so the T cells may come from the graft donor. The genes are TRBV2 and TRBJ1-1; D is undetermined. The CDR3, as DNA: TGTGCCAGCAGTGAGCTGGGGACTGAAGCTTTCTTT. Protein: CASSELGTEAFF.